Below, 18 T cell receptor beta chains from the same sample are listed, as sequenced in a study of CD8+CD57+ T cells in acquired aplastic anemia. Researchers used genomic DNA as the template to profile TCR beta VDJ and CDR3. One entry per CDR3 protein, called by TCRdb with MiXCR from the reads. Here the sample spans approximately 70,000 distinct CDR3 sequences, about 50% being singletons. Sequencing input: sorted CD4+, CD8+, or CD8+CD57+ T cells (not recorded which) from PBMCs. These receptors all stem from a human donor in good health, serving as a control.

This clonotype appeared once. The gene calls are TRBV15 and TRBJ2-5; 7 positions match TRBD1. The trim removed 2 bases at V and 5 bases at J, leaving 8 bases unmatched. The CDR3 spans 15 residues. Germline V gives CDR1 LNHNV, CDR2 YYDKDF (reference sequence). The CDR3 bases are TGTGCCACCAGCAGAATCCGGAGCAGGGGGGAGACCCAGTACTTC. Its translation: CATSRIRSRGETQYF.

This chain uses TRBV2 with TRBJ2-3, with D possibly called TRBD1 or TRBD2 (5 bases each). The CDR3 is made up of 14 amino acids. Germline-derived CDR1 and CDR2 are SNHLY and FYNNEI. V lost 5 bases and J 5 bases, leaving 14 bases between the germline ends. CDR3: CASSRDGEGDTQYF. The CDR3 region has the DNA TGTGCCAGCAGTAGGGACGGCGAGGGAGATACGCAGTATTTT.

This clonotype appeared many times. The chain combines TRBV27 with TRBJ2-3; 10 bases fit TRBD2. The CDR3 runs 13 residues. V was pared by 4 bases and J by 7 bases, with 2 bases of the junction left unmatched. Germline V gives CDR1 MNHEY, CDR2 SMNVEV (reference sequence). The CDR3 DNA sequence: TGTGCCAGCAGTTCCACTAGCGGGAATACGCAGTATTTT. Translated: CASSSTSGNTQYF.

This clonotype appeared many times. The V call is TRBV6-1, the J call TRBJ2-6; D is unclear. The CDR3 extends over 15 amino acids. Germline assignment: CDR1 MNHNS and CDR2 SASEGT. Trimming cost V 6 bases and J 0 bases, with 9 bases left between them. The CDR3, as DNA: TGTGCCAGCAGGAAAGCCAGCTCTGGGGCCAACGTCCTGACTTTC. Its translation: CASRKASSGANVLTF.

The V gene is TRBV7-3, the J gene TRBJ2-3; 7 bases are a match to TRBD2. This CDR3 is built from 16 residues. The V and J ends lost 6 bases and 0 bases, in that order; junction bases with no gene match: 9. In germline, CDR1 is SGHTA, CDR2 FQGTGA. The CDR3 bases are TGTGCCAGCAGTTGGAGCGGGGCGGTTAGCACAGATACGCAGTATTTT. Translation gives CASSWSGAVSTDTQYF.

V and J are TRBV6-1 and TRBJ2-3; 8 bases align to TRBD2. V lost 6 bases and J lost 1; bases outside the gene matches: 6. This CDR3 comprises 15 residues. In germline, CDR1 is MNHNS, CDR2 SASEGT. The CDR3 sequence is CASRWSGSGTDTQYF. In nucleotides, the CDR3 is TGTGCCAGCAGATGGAGCGGGAGTGGCACAGATACGCAGTATTTT.

The J gene is TRBJ1-1, the V gene TRBV10-3; 12 nucleotides match TRBD1. Germline V CDR1 and CDR2: ENHRY, SYGVKD. The CDR3 has 12 residues. The CDR3 DNA follows: TGTGAGGGGGACAGGGGGCATACTGAAGCTTTCTTT. It codes for CEGDRGHTEAFF.

The chain is built from TRBV20-1 and TRBJ2-5, with 8 bases identical to TRBD2. The germline V gene has CDR1 DFQATT and CDR2 SNEGSKA (reference sequence). The V segment lost 3 bases and the J segment 2 bases; nucleotides outside the gene matches: 5. The CDR3 loop spans 14 amino acids. CDR3 amino acids: CSARVSGAQETQYF. CDR3 DNA: TGCAGTGCTAGGGTTAGCGGGGCACAAGAGACCCAGTACTTC.

This clonotype was found once. This may stem from a read error, because a much larger clone lies one nucleotide away. This chain connects TRBV18 to TRBJ1-4; possible D gene TRBD1, 6 bases. The CDR3 is 12 amino acids. Germline assignment: CDR1 KGHSH and CDR2 LQKENI. The CDR3 nucleotides read TGTGCCAGCTCGCACAGGGATGAAAGACTGTTTTTT. Translation: CASSHRDERLFF.

This clonotype showed up many times. The chain carries TRBV5-5 and TRBJ2-3; D might be TRBD1 (5 bases). Between the trimmed V and J ends, which lost 3 bases and 0 bases, there was a span of 14 bases. The CDR3 contains 16 residues. Germline lookup yields CDR1 SGHKS and CDR2 YYEKEE (reference sequence). CDR3 sequence: CASSSLGAPSTDTQYF. Here the CDR3 DNA reads TGTGCCAGCAGCTCCTTAGGGGCCCCTAGCACAGATACGCAGTATTTT.

This clonotype has more than one count but fewer than ten. This may stem from a read error, because a much larger clone lies one nucleotide away. The chain recombines TRBV6-1 with TRBJ2-1, with D perhaps TRBD2 (6 bases). In germline, CDR1 is MNHNS, CDR2 SASEGT. The CDR3 spans 13 residues. This chain's CDR3 is CASTDYSRGEQLF. For the CDR3, the DNA is TGTGCCAGCACGGACTACTCCCGGGGTGAGCAGCTCTTC.

The chain carries TRBV2 and TRBJ2-7; the D gene could be TRBD1 or TRBD2 (5 bases each). Trimming took off 8 bases at V and 6 bases at J, with 8 bases between the two ends. This CDR3 has 10 residues. CDR1 and CDR2 from the germline V gene are SNHLY and FYNNEI. CDR3 amino acids: CASRGLEQYF. CDR3 DNA sequence: TGTGCCAGCCGGGGCCTCGAGCAGTACTTC.

The CDR3 nucleotides are TGTGCCAGCAGGCCGTGGACTAGCGGGGTCTCCTACGAGCAGTACTTC. As protein: CASRPWTSGVSYEQYF. V usage is TRBV7-3 and J usage is TRBJ2-7, with TRBD2 matching 12 bases. The V segment lost 6 bases and the J segment 0 bases; nucleotides outside the gene matches: 6. This CDR3 spans 16 amino acids. Germline values: CDR1 SGHTA, CDR2 FQGTGA.

The V and J genes are TRBV29-1 and TRBJ1-5, with D possibly being TRBD1 (6 bases). In germline, CDR1 is SQVTM, CDR2 ANQGSEA. The CDR3 has 16 amino acids. The V end lost 0 bases, the J end lost 11 bases, and 23 bases lay between the germline ends. The CDR3 bases are TGCAGCGTTGAAGATCGCACAGGGTGGTACCAAGAGACCCAGCATTTT. Encoded protein: CSVEDRTGWYQETQHF.

The V gene is TRBV29-1, the J gene TRBJ2-5; D is perhaps TRBD1 (6 bases). With 5 bases removed from V and 5 bases from J, the gap between germline ends came to 15 bases. The CDR3 length is 13 residues. Germline-derived CDR1 and CDR2 are SQVTM and ANQGSEA. In DNA form, the CDR3 reads TGCAGCGTTATCGGCAGGGGTCACGAGACCCAGTACTTC. Its protein is CSVIGRGHETQYF. Supplemented by reference TRBV29-1 and TRBJ2-5, the full variable domain reads SAVISQKPSRDICQRGTSLTIQCQVDSQVTMMFWYRQQPGQSLTLIATANQGSEATYESGFVIDKFPISRPNLTFSTLTVSNMSPEDSSIYLCSVIGRGHETQYFGPGTRLLVL.

CDR3 DNA sequence: TGTGCCACCAAATTCGGGACAGGGGATAATTCACCCCTCCACTTT. It is translated as CATKFGTGDNSPLHF. The chain carries TRBV15 and TRBJ1-6; 10 bases match TRBD1. V lost 7 bases to trimming and J lost 5 bases; unmatched junction nucleotides: 5. The length of the CDR3 is 15 residues. The germline V gene has CDR1 LNHNV and CDR2 YYDKDF (reference sequence).

This clonotype was picked up one time. The chain recombines TRBV24-1 with TRBJ1-2; D ambiguous. The length of the CDR3 is 15 residues. V was clipped by 3 bases and J by 4 bases, with 14 bases between them. Per germline, CDR1 KGHDR and CDR2 SFDVKD. CDR3 region: CATSDPMIPFYGYTF. The CDR3, as DNA: TGTGCCACCAGTGATCCCATGATTCCGTTCTATGGCTACACCTTC.

This rearrangement joins TRBV20-1 to TRBJ1-1; the match to TRBD1 covers 8 bases. Losses at the gene ends were 5 bases for V and 3 bases for J; bases not matched to a gene: 5. In germline, CDR1 is DFQATT, CDR2 SNEGSKA (reference sequence). CDR3 length equals 13 residues. The CDR3 loop is CSAGQGMYTEAFF. The CDR3 DNA follows: TGCAGTGCTGGACAGGGAATGTACACTGAAGCTTTCTTT.